The TCR beta chain described here comes from a study of T-cell memory formation after mild COVID-19. Study summary: Each donor largely had its own TCR clusters. Study-level findings and limits: Clones that got smaller from day 15 to 85 had even CD4/CD8, while clones growing later tipped toward CD4+. Clones which contracted sat mainly in CM and EM if CD4+, and in EMRA if CD8+. That cross-reactive memory joined was suggested by some responding clones appearing in pre-infection memory.

A single record per CDR3 protein comes from TCRdb applying MiXCR to the 5' RACE reads. The sample includes fewer than 350,000 distinct CDR3 sequences, more than 13% of them seen just once. This CDR3 comprises 15 residues. V was trimmed by 0 bases and J by 6 bases, leaving 14 bases between them. Germline V lookup: CDR1 LGHNA, CDR2 YSLEER. This clonotype occurred a few times. The antigen remains undetermined. J is TRBJ1-2 and V is TRBV4-3; tentatively, D is TRBD1 (6 bases). The sample was PBMCs or a T cell subset sorted from them (not recorded which). This receptor was identified in a man between 18 and 35 years old who had mild COVID-19 (a few samples of this study predate the infection). Cell type and time point are not known. The CDR3 loop is CASSQDRGQYDGYTF. CDR3 coding DNA: TGCGCCAGCAGCCAAGACCGCGGACAGTACGATGGCTACACCTTC.